The present entry profiles one TCR beta chain with its context. The record originates from a study of PD-L1 blockade in urothelial cancer. Across the whole study: Male sex and bladder-origin urothelial cancer were recorded for about 85% of the roughly 29 patients. Blood analysis took place 3 weeks (second dose) and 6 weeks after treatment start.

Here immunoSEQ multiplex PCR was the method, and the copy in TCRdb shows in-frame clones only, minus some. The sample lists over 20,000 clones, 86% occurring once. The sequence came from a man in his 60s with urothelial cancer. The sample consisted of PBMCs, taken around atezolizumab (anti-PD-L1) treatment.

DNA of the CDR3: TGTGCCAGCAGCGAAAGGAGGGGAATGGGTATAGATACGCAGTATTTT. Translating it yields CASSERRGMGIDTQYF. This sequence joins TRBV11-2 and TRBJ2-3; D might be TRBD2 (6 bases). V lost 5 bases, J lost 5 bases, and 20 bases lay in between. This CDR3 region has 16 residues. Germline V gene lookup returns CDR1 SGHAT and CDR2 FQNNGV.